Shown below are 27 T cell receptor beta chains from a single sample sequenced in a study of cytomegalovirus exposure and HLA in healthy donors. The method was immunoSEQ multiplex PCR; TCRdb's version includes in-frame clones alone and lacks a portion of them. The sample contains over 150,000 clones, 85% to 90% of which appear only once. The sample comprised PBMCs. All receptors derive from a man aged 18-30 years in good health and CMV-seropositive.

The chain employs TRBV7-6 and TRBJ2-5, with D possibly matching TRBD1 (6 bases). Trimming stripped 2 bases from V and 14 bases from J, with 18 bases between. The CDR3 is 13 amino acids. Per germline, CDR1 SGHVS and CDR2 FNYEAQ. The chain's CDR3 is CASSLSGGQPAYF. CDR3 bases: TGTGCCAGCAGCTTAAGTGGAGGACAGCCCGCATACTTC.

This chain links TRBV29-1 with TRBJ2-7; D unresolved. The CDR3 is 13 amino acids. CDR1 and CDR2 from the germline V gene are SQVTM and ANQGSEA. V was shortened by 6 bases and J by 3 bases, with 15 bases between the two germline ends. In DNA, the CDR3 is TGCAGCGTAGAGTGCTCAATTATCTACGAGCAGTACTTC. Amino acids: CSVECSIIYEQYF.

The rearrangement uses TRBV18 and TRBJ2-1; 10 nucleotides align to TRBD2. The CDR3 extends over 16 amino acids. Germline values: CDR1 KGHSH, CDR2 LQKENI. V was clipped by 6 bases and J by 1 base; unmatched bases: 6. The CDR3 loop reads CASSLLAGDSYNEQFF. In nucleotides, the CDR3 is TGTGCCAGCTCTCTCCTAGCGGGAGATTCCTACAATGAGCAGTTCTTC.

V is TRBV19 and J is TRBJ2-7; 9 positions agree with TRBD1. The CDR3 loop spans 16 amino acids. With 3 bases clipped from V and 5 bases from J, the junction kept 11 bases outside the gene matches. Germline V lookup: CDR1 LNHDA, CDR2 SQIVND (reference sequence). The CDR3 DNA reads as TGTGCCAGTAGTATCGGCCGGGACAGGGAGGCGAACGAGCAGTACTTC. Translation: CASSIGRDREANEQYF.

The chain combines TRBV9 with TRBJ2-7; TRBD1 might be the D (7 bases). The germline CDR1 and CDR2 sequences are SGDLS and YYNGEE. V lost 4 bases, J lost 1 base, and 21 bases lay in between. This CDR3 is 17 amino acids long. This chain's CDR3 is CASSISRGREWSYEQYF. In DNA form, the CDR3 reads TGTGCCAGCAGCATTTCGAGGGGGCGGGAATGGTCCTACGAGCAGTACTTC.

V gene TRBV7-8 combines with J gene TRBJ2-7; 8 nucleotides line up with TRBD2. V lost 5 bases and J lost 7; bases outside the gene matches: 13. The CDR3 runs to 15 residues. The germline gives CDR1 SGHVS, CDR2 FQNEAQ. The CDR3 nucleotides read TGTGCCAGCAGCGTCCCCGGGACTAGGGGCGAAGAGCAGTACTTC. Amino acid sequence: CASSVPGTRGEEQYF.

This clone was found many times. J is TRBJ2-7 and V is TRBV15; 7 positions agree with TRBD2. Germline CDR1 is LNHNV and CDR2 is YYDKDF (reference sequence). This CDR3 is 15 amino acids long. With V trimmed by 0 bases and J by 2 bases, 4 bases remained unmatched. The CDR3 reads CATSREASGPYEQYF. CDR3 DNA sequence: TGTGCCACCAGCAGAGAGGCTAGCGGTCCCTACGAGCAGTACTTC.

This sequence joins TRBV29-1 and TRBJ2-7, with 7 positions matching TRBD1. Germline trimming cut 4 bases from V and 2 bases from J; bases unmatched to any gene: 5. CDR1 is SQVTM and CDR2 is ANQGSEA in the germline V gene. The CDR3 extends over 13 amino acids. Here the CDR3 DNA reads TGCAGCGTTGGAAGGGACAGTCCCTACGAGCAGTACTTC. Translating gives CSVGRDSPYEQYF.

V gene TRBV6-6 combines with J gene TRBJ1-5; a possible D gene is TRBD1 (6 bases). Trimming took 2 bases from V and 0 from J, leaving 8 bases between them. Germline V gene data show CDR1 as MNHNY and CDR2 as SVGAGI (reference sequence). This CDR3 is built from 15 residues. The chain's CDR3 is CASSYRQVSNQPQHF. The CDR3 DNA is TGTGCCAGCAGTTACCGACAGGTTAGCAATCAGCCCCAGCATTTT.

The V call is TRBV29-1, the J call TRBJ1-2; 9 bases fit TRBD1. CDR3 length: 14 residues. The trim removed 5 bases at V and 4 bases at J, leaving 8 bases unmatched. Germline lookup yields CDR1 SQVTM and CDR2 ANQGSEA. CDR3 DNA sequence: TGCAGCGTTCCATTGAAGGGACAGGGCTATGGCTACACCTTC. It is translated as CSVPLKGQGYGYTF.

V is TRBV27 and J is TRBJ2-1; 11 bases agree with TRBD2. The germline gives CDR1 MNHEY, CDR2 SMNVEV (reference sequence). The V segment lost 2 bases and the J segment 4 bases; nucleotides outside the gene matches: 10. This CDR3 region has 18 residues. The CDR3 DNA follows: TGTGCCAGCAGTTTACTACCCAAGACTAGCGGGAAGTACAATGAGCAGTTCTTC. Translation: CASSLLPKTSGKYNEQFF.

DNA for the CDR3: TGTGCCAGCAGCTTAGTCTCGTACAATGAGCAGTTCTTC. Residues: CASSLVSYNEQFF. The rearrangement links TRBV7-8 to TRBJ2-1, with D uncertain. The CDR3 contains 13 residues. The ends were cut back, 1 base at V and 4 bases at J, with 5 bases in the middle. The germline V gene has CDR1 SGHVS and CDR2 FQNEAQ.

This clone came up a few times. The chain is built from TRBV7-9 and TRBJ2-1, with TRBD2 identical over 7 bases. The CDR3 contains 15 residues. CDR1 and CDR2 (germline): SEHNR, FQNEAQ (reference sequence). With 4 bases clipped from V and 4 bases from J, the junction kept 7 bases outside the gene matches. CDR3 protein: CASSSPWGGYNEQFF. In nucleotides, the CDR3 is TGTGCCAGCAGCTCACCTTGGGGGGGTTACAATGAGCAGTTCTTC.

CDR3 bases: TGTGCCAGCGCTCCGGACAGCCGCACCGGGGAGCTGTTTTTT. Translating it yields CASAPDSRTGELFF. The chain is built from TRBV2 and TRBJ2-2; tentatively, D is TRBD1 (6 bases). The V end lost 8 bases, the J end lost 4 bases, and 14 bases lay between the germline ends. CDR1 and CDR2 (germline): SNHLY, FYNNEI. The CDR3 totals 14 residues. Full variable domain (rest looked up from reference TRBV2 and TRBJ2-2): EPEVTQTPSHQVTQMGQEVILRCVPISNHLYFYWYRQILGQKVEFLVSFYNNEISEKSEIFDDQFSVERPDGSNFTLKIRSTKLEDSAMYFCASAPDSRTGELFFGEGSRLTVL.

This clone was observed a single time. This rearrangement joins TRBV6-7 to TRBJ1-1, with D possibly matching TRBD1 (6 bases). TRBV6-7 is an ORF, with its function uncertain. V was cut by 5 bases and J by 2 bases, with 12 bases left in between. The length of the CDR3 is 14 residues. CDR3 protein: CASSIRQENTEAFF. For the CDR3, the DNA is TGTGCCAGCAGTATAAGACAGGAAAACACTGAAGCTTTCTTT.

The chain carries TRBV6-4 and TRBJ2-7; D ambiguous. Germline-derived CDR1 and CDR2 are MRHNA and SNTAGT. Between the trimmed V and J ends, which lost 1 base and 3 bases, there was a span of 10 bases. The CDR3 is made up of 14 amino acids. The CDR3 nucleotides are TGTGCCAGCAGTGACTGGCGGAGTTTCTACGAGCAGTACTTC. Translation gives CASSDWRSFYEQYF.

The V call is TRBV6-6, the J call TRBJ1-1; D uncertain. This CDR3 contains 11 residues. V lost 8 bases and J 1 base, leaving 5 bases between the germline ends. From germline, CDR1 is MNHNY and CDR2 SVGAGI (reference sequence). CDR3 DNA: TGTGCCAGCCTTAAGAACACTGAAGCTTTCTTT. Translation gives CASLKNTEAFF.

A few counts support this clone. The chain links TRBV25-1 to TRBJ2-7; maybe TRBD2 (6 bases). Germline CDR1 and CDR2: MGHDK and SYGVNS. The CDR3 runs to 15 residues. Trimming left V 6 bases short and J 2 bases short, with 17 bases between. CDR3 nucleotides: TGTGCCAGCAGGGGTTCGGAGGGAAAAACCTACGAGCAGTACTTC. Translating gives CASRGSEGKTYEQYF.

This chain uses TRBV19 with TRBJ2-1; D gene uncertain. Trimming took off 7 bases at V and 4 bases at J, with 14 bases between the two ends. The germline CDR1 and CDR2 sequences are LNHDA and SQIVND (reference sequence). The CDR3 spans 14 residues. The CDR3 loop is CASNGGKRYNEQFF. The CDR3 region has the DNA TGTGCCAGTAATGGCGGAAAGAGGTACAATGAGCAGTTCTTC.

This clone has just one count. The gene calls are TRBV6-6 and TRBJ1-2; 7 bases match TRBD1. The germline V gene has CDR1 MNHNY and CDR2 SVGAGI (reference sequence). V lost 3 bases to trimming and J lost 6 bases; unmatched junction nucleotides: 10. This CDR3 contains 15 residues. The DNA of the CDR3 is TGTGCCAGCAGTTATGACGTTGGAGGGGGCGATGGCTACACCTTC. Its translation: CASSYDVGGGDGYTF.

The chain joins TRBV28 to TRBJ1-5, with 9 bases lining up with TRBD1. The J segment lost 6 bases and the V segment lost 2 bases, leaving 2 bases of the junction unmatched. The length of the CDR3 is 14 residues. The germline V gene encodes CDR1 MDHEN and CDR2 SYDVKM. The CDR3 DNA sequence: TGTGCCAGCAGTTTAACAGGGGGCTCTCAGCCCCAGCATTTT. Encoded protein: CASSLTGGSQPQHF.

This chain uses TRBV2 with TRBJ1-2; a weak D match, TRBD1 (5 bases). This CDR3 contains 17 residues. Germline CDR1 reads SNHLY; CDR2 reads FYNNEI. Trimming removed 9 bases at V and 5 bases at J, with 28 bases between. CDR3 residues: CARKYGTGGLGLYGYTF. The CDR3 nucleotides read TGTGCCAGGAAGTACGGGACGGGAGGGTTGGGGCTATATGGCTACACCTTC.

The CDR3 loop reads CASSEQGQGFWYTF. In nucleotides, the CDR3 is TGTGCCAGCAGTGAACAGGGACAGGGGTTTTGGTACACCTTC. The rearrangement links TRBV2 to TRBJ1-2; 10 bases map to TRBD1. V shed 2 bases and J 11 bases; nucleotides not matched to a gene: 8. CDR1 SNHLY and CDR2 FYNNEI come from the germline V gene. This CDR3 comprises 14 residues.

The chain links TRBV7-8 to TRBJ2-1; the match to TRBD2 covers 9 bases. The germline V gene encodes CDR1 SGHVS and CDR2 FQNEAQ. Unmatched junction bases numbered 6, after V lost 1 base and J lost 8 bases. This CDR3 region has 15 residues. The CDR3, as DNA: TGTGCCAGCAGCTTAGTTCTAGCGGGGCTTGATGAGCAGTTCTTC. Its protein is CASSLVLAGLDEQFF.

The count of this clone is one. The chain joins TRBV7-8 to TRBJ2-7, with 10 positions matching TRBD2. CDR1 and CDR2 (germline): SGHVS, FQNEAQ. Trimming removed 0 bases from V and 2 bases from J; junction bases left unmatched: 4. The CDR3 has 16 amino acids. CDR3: CASSLAIAGGTYEQYF. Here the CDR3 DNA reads TGTGCCAGCAGCTTAGCCATAGCGGGAGGAACCTACGAGCAGTACTTC.

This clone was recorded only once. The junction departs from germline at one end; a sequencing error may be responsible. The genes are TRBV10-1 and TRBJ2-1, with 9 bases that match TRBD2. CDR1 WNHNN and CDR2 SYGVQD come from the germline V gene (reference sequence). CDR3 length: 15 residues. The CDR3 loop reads CASSESGRSSNEQFF. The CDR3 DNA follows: TGCGCCAGCAGTGAGAGCGGGAGGTCCTCCAATGAGCAGTTCTTC.

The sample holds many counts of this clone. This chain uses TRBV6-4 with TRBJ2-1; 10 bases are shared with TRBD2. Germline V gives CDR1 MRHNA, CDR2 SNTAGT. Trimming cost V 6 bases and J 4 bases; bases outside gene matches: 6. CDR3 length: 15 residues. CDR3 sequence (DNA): TGTGCCAGCAGCACCGGGACTAGCGATTACAATGAGCAGTTCTTC. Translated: CASSTGTSDYNEQFF.